The clone carrying this T cell receptor beta chain was seen at least ten times. Its antigen remains unknown. The sample is drawn from a study of T cell repertoires in cytomegalovirus infection. Across the whole study: TCR beta signatures that were public indicated CMV infection and matching HLA type.

Study-wide findings and caveats: Cumulative public TCR beta family frequency identified carriers of CMV plus the relevant HLA. Dominant in the ex vivo response were TCR beta clonotypes restricted by HLA-C and specific for CMV.

TCRdb analysed the reads with MiXCR anew, one entry per CDR3 protein. The data show approximately 500,000 distinct CDR3 sequences, 11% seen once. This receptor was obtained from a human donor in good health (CMV status not recorded). Some clones in this sample may be carry-over from other donors' samples. Material for sequencing was PBMCs.

The CDR3 here is CASSYRGYGGEAFF. The CDR3 coding sequence is TGTGCCAGCAGTTACCGGGGTTATGGAGGTGAAGCTTTCTTT. J is TRBJ1-1 and V is TRBV6-5; no clear D. This CDR3 region has 14 residues. Per the germline V gene, CDR1 is MNHEY and CDR2 is SVGAGI. V was trimmed by 2 bases and J by 7 bases, leaving 14 bases between them.